The 10 T cell receptor beta chains below all came from one sample that was sequenced in a study of shared clonotypes between healthy human individuals. Produced via immunoSEQ multiplex PCR; TCRdb's table is partial and in-frame only. The profile shows approximately 2.5 million clones, roughly 93% of them singletons. Source material: naive CD4+ T cells from PBMCs. Regarding subset: CD45RA+ positively selected. These receptors all come from a man younger than 35 in good health. Some clones in this sample may be carry-over from other donors' samples.

This chain joins TRBV7-2 and TRBJ2-7; D is uncertain. The CDR3 is made up of 14 amino acids. CDR1 is SGHTA, CDR2 FQGNSA, per germline. V shed 0 bases and J shed 4 bases, with 10 bases lying between them. CDR3 coding DNA: TGTGCCAGCAGCTTAGCTCGAACTCGTTACGAGCAGTACTTC. It codes for CASSLARTRYEQYF.

A word on this clone: Other DNA sequences in the same sample also yield this CDR3. The chain uses TRBV5-1 and TRBJ2-5; 8 bases are shared with TRBD2. V lost 0 bases and J lost 3; bases outside the gene matches: 4. Germline CDR1 and CDR2: SGHRS and YFSETQ. The CDR3 covers 15 residues. CDR3 in DNA: TGCGCCAGCAGCTTGGGGGGGACTAGTGAAGAGACCCAGTACTTC. Encoded protein: CASSLGGTSEETQYF.

The J gene is TRBJ1-1, the V gene TRBV28; a possible D gene is TRBD1 (6 bases). This CDR3 has 14 residues. CDR1 is MDHEN and CDR2 is SYDVKM in the germline V gene. V was trimmed by 6 bases and J by 1 base, leaving 12 bases between them. The CDR3 loop is CASRLQGRNTEAFF. Written as DNA, the CDR3 is TGTGCCAGCAGGTTACAGGGAAGGAACACTGAAGCTTTCTTT.

The rearrangement uses TRBV2 and TRBJ2-7, with 10 bases identical to TRBD1. The germline V gene has CDR1 SNHLY and CDR2 FYNNEI. Unmatched junction bases numbered 5, after V lost 7 bases and J lost 2 bases. The CDR3 totals 14 residues. The CDR3 DNA reads TGTGCCAGCACCGCCGGGACAGGGGCCTACGAGCAGTACTTC. This encodes CASTAGTGAYEQYF.

The chain has TRBV30 and TRBJ1-2; TRBD1 might be the D (5 bases). Trimming cost V 1 base and J 5 bases, with 17 bases left between them. Looked up from germline, CDR1 is GTSNPN and CDR2 is SVGIG (reference sequence). The CDR3 is 15 amino acids. CDR3 sequence reads: CAWSAVRDLGYGYTF. The CDR3 DNA reads TGTGCCTGGAGTGCCGTCCGGGACTTGGGGTATGGCTACACCTTC.

This clone was picked up one time. This chain connects TRBV4-1 to TRBJ1-5; perhaps TRBD1 as D (5 bases). This CDR3 is built from 16 residues. Germline lookup yields CDR1 MGHRA and CDR2 YSYEKL. Trimming shortened V by 4 bases and J by 4 bases, and 17 bases separated the two germline ends. As DNA, the CDR3 is TGCGCCAGCAGCCTGCCGGTTATGGGGACGAATCAGCCCCAGCATTTT. It codes for CASSLPVMGTNQPQHF.

The V and J genes are TRBV6-6 and TRBJ2-3; 7 positions agree with TRBD2. In germline, CDR1 is MNHNY, CDR2 SVGAGI (reference sequence). The CDR3 loop spans 16 amino acids. Germline trimming cut 2 bases from V and 2 bases from J; bases unmatched to any gene: 7. CDR3 sequence (DNA): TGTGCCAGCAGTTACGGACTAGTCGAAAACACAGATACGCAGTATTTT. It specifies CASSYGLVENTDTQYF.

Only one count was recorded for this clone. V is TRBV7-3 and J is TRBJ2-7; 10 bases match TRBD2. Germline V gene sequence: CDR1 SGHTA, CDR2 FQGTGA. V was pared by 6 bases and J by 4 bases, with 12 bases of the junction left unmatched. This CDR3 has 16 residues. The CDR3 coding sequence is TGTGCCAGCAGTTACAAATCCGGGACTAGCGATTACGAGCAGTACTTC. Amino acid sequence: CASSYKSGTSDYEQYF.

This clone was recorded once. This rearrangement joins TRBV12-5 to TRBJ1-4, with D maybe TRBD1 (5 bases). Germline values: CDR1 LGHNT, CDR2 FRNRAP. This CDR3 comprises 20 residues. Deletions cut 0 bases from V and 0 bases from J, with 20 bases between. The CDR3 region has the DNA TGTGCTAGTGGTTTGGTAGTTAATATGACAGCTTCTGCAACTAATGAAAAACTGTTTTTT. It encodes CASGLVVNMTASATNEKLFF.

The J gene is TRBJ1-6, the V gene TRBV30; D gene uncertain. The CDR3 length is 13 residues. Trimming took off 0 bases at V and 17 bases at J, with 17 bases between the two ends. The germline V gene encodes CDR1 GTSNPN and CDR2 SVGIG (reference sequence). CDR3 amino acids: CAWSVGLLPTVHF. In nucleotides, the CDR3 is TGTGCCTGGAGTGTAGGTCTGTTGCCGACGGTCCACTTT.